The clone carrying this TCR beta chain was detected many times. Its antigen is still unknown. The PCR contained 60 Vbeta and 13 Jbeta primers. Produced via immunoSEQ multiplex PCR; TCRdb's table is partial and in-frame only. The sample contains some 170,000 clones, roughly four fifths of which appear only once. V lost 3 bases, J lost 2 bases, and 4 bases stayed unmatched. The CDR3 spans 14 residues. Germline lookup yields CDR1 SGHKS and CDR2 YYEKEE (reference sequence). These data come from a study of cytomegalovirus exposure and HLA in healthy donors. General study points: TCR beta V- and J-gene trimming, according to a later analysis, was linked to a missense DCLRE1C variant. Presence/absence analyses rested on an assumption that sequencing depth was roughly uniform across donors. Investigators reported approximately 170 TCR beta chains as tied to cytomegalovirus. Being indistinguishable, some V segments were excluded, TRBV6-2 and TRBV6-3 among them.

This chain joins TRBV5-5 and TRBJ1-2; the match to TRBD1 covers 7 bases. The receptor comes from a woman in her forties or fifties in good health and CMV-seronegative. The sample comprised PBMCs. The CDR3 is CASSSSDRNYGYTF. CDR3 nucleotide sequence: TGTGCCAGCAGCTCCTCGGACAGGAACTATGGCTACACCTTC.